These 24 T cell receptor beta chains originate from one sample sequenced in a study of cytotoxic CD8 clonotypes in ibrutinib-treated CLL. TCRdb's table, derived via immunoSEQ multiplex PCR, lists solely in-frame clones and lacks some. The profile shows under 300,000 clones, 60% to 75% of them singletons. Here the sequenced sample was PBMCs, taken after 24 months of ibrutinib treatment. The receptors shown here come from a human donor with chronic lymphocytic leukemia.

The chain uses TRBV28 and TRBJ2-7; D gene unclear. Germline-derived CDR1 and CDR2 are MDHEN and SYDVKM. V was pared by 3 bases and J by 2 bases, with 5 bases between. The CDR3 spans 12 residues. CDR3 in amino acids: CASSLGTYEQYF. The CDR3 region has the DNA TGTGCCAGCAGTTTGGGTACCTACGAGCAGTACTTC. Full variable domain (remainder filled in from reference TRBV28 and TRBJ2-7): DVKVTQSSRYLVKRTGEKVFLECVQDMDHENMFWYRQDPGLGLRLIYFSYDVKMKEKGDIPEGYSVSREKKERFSLILESASTNQTSMYLCASSLGTYEQYFGPGTRLTVT.

This chain connects TRBV28 to TRBJ1-1, with a possible D match to TRBD1 (5 bases). CDR3 size: 13 residues. Germline CDR1 MDHEN, CDR2 SYDVKM. V was shortened by 10 bases and J by 3 bases, with 15 bases between the two germline ends. The CDR3 loop is CATLVGGYTEAFF. The CDR3 bases are TGTGCCACCCTTGTCGGGGGATACACTGAAGCTTTCTTT.

This rearrangement joins TRBV5-4 to TRBJ2-2; 9 nucleotides line up with TRBD1. The V and J ends lost 3 bases and 6 bases, in that order; junction bases with no gene match: 9. The germline CDR1 and CDR2 sequences are SGHNT and YYREEE (reference sequence). The CDR3 contains 16 residues. The CDR3 coding sequence is TGTGCCAGCAGCTCCTTCCGGGACAGGGTATCCGGGGAGCTGTTTTTT. As protein: CASSSFRDRVSGELFF.

CDR3 bases: TGTGCCAGCAGCCCAGGGACTAGCGTTAGAGAGACCCAGTACTTC. Its translation: CASSPGTSVRETQYF. The V call is TRBV7-9, the J call TRBJ2-5; 10 bases agree with TRBD2. The CDR3 extends over 15 amino acids. J was trimmed by 4 bases and V by 5 bases; bases with no gene match: 7. Germline lookup yields CDR1 SEHNR and CDR2 FQNEAQ (reference sequence).

The chain uses TRBV6-5 and TRBJ2-4; D possibly matches TRBD1 or TRBD2 (5 bases each). This CDR3 is 11 amino acids long. Germline-derived CDR1 and CDR2 are MNHEY and SVGAGI. The V end was cut by 10 bases, the J end by 12 bases, with 16 bases between. The DNA of the CDR3 is TGTGCCACCTTTTCGGGGACGGCTCAGTACTTC. Translated, it gives CATFSGTAQYF.

The V call is TRBV5-6, the J call TRBJ1-4; a possible D gene is TRBD1 (6 bases). CDR3 length: 17 residues. The germline V and J ends were trimmed by 4 bases and 0 bases, with 16 bases remaining between them. Germline V gives CDR1 SGHDT, CDR2 YYEEEE. The CDR3 loop is CASSPGRGGATNEKLFF. As DNA, the CDR3 is TGTGCCAGCAGCCCGGGGAGGGGGGGCGCAACTAATGAAAAACTGTTTTTT.

V gene TRBV10-3 combines with J gene TRBJ2-1, with D tentatively TRBD1 (6 bases). This CDR3 is 15 amino acids long. The V and J ends lost 2 bases and 10 bases respectively, with 18 bases between them. CDR1 ENHRY and CDR2 SYGVKD come from the germline V gene. The CDR3 DNA reads as TGTGCCATCAGTGAGGGTGGCACTCAGAGGGGGGAGCAGTTCTTC. Encoded protein: CAISEGGTQRGEQFF.

This rearrangement joins TRBV28 to TRBJ2-7; D is uncertain. Germline V gene sequence: CDR1 MDHEN, CDR2 SYDVKM. The CDR3 is 13 residues long. V lost 4 bases to trimming and J lost 3 bases, with 10 bases between them. CDR3 in DNA: TGTGCCAGCAGTTCCCCTCTGGTCTACGAGCAGTACTTC. This sequence encodes CASSSPLVYEQYF.

This chain uses TRBV19 with TRBJ2-1; TRBD2 matches 10 bases. V trimming: 5 bases; J trimming: 8 bases; junction bases outside the gene matches: 9. Looked up from germline, CDR1 is LNHDA and CDR2 is SQIVND (reference sequence). The CDR3 runs to 15 residues. CDR3 amino acids: CASSAASGSVYEQFF. CDR3 nucleotides: TGTGCCAGTAGTGCTGCTAGCGGGAGTGTCTATGAGCAGTTCTTC.

The gene calls are TRBV9 and TRBJ1-1, with D perhaps TRBD1 (5 bases). The V gene lost 3 bases and the J gene lost 5 bases, with 14 bases spanning the gap. CDR3 length: 14 amino acids. The germline V gene encodes CDR1 SGDLS and CDR2 YYNGEE. Here the CDR3 reads CASSEMVRETEAFF. The CDR3, as DNA: TGTGCCAGCAGCGAAATGGTCAGGGAGACTGAAGCTTTCTTT. Complete variable domain (other parts from reference TRBV9 and TRBJ1-1): DSGVTQTPKHLITATGQRVTLRCSPRSGDLSVYWYQQSLDQGLQFLIQYYNGEERAKGNILERFSAQQFPDLHSELNLSSLELGDSALYFCASSEMVRETEAFFGQGTRLTVV.

The chain links TRBV9 to TRBJ2-1; TRBD2 agrees at 9 bases. The CDR3 covers 17 residues. CDR1 is SGDLS and CDR2 is YYNGEE in the germline V gene. V shed 2 bases and J 2 bases; nucleotides not matched to a gene: 8. In DNA form, the CDR3 reads TGTGCCAGCAGCGTCTTAGAGCGGGAGGTGGCCTACAATGAGCAGTTCTTC. Translating gives CASSVLEREVAYNEQFF. The full variable domain, its missing parts supplied by reference TRBV9 and TRBJ2-1, is DSGVTQTPKHLITATGQRVTLRCSPRSGDLSVYWYQQSLDQGLQFLIQYYNGEERAKGNILERFSAQQFPDLHSELNLSSLELGDSALYFCASSVLEREVAYNEQFFGPGTRLTVL.

The rearrangement uses TRBV29-1 and TRBJ2-3; the D gene is possibly TRBD2 (5 bases). The CDR3 loop spans 13 amino acids. From germline, CDR1 is SQVTM and CDR2 ANQGSEA. V lost 3 bases to trimming and J lost 5 bases, with 12 bases between them. CDR3 amino acids: CSVEGGSQDTQYF. The CDR3 bases are TGCAGCGTTGAGGGTGGGAGTCAAGATACGCAGTATTTT.

This chain links TRBV6-5 with TRBJ2-7; 7 positions agree with TRBD2. CDR1 MNHEY and CDR2 SVGAGI come from the germline V gene. The ends lost 6 bases at V and 2 bases at J; junction bases unmatched: 10. The CDR3 is 15 residues long. CDR3 nucleotide sequence: TGTGCCAGCAGGCGAAGGGAGGGGTTGCCCTACGAGCAGTACTTC. Amino acid sequence: CASRRREGLPYEQYF.

The V gene is TRBV6-5, the J gene TRBJ2-2; D gene unclear. V gave up 2 bases and J gave up 6 bases, with 7 bases separating them. The length of the CDR3 is 13 residues. Germline values: CDR1 MNHEY, CDR2 SVGAGI. The CDR3: CASSYKGSGELFF. The CDR3 coding sequence is TGTGCCAGCAGTTACAAGGGCTCCGGGGAGCTGTTTTTT.

The chain combines TRBV2 with TRBJ1-1; D uncertain. The CDR3 sequence is 15 residues long. CDR1 is SNHLY, CDR2 FYNNEI, per germline. V dropped 3 bases and J dropped 2 bases, with 13 bases sitting between them. The CDR3 loop reads CASSEQSQLNTEAFF. The CDR3 DNA sequence: TGTGCCAGCAGTGAGCAGAGTCAGTTAAACACTGAAGCTTTCTTT.

The chain joins TRBV7-9 to TRBJ2-6; D ambiguous. The CDR3 extends over 14 amino acids. V was pared by 3 bases and J by 0 bases, with 3 bases between. Looked up from germline, CDR1 is SEHNR and CDR2 is FQNEAQ (reference sequence). DNA of the CDR3: TGTGCCAGCAGCTTGAGCTCTGGGGCCAACGTCCTGACTTTC. Translated, it gives CASSLSSGANVLTF.

The chain couples TRBV4-3 to TRBJ2-3; 11 bases line up with TRBD2. V was clipped by 0 bases and J by 0 bases; unmatched bases: 8. The CDR3 runs to 19 residues. In germline, CDR1 is LGHNA, CDR2 YSLEER. The DNA of the CDR3 is TGCGCCAGCAGCCAAGATGGTCCTAGCGGGAGGACTAGCACAGATACGCAGTATTTT. Amino acids: CASSQDGPSGRTSTDTQYF.

A remark on this clone: The sample holds other DNA sequences that translate to the same CDR3. The chain links TRBV6-5 to TRBJ1-1; TRBD1 matches at 7 bases. The germline V gene encodes CDR1 MNHEY and CDR2 SVGAGI. CDR3 size: 14 residues. With 5 bases clipped from V and 1 base from J, the junction kept 4 bases outside the gene matches. The CDR3 loop reads CASSARTGNTEAFF. CDR3 bases: TGTGCCAGCAGTGCTCGGACAGGGAACACTGAAGCTTTCTTT.

This chain uses TRBV27 with TRBJ2-2; 11 nucleotides agree with TRBD1. CDR3 length: 15 residues. The trim removed 3 bases at V and 7 bases at J, leaving 4 bases unmatched. CDR1 is MNHEY and CDR2 is SMNVEV in the germline V gene (reference sequence). The CDR3 DNA reads TGTGCCAGCAGTTTCTCCGGGACAGGGGGCGGGGAGCTGTTTTTT. Protein sequence: CASSFSGTGGGELFF.

This chain connects TRBV7-3 to TRBJ2-5, with 10 bases fitting TRBD1. TRBJ2-7 explains the end of the DNA better; the J call may be wrong. This CDR3 has 15 residues. The germline V gene encodes CDR1 SGHTA and CDR2 FQGTGA. The DNA for the CDR3 is TGTGCCAGCAGCTTAATGGGACAGGGGCCCTACGAGCAGTACTTC. Translating gives CASSLMGQGPYEQYF.

The rearrangement joins TRBV7-6 to TRBJ2-3, with 7 positions matching TRBD2. J was trimmed by 2 bases and V by 2 bases; bases with no gene match: 7. Germline V lookup: CDR1 SGHVS, CDR2 FNYEAQ. The CDR3 runs to 16 residues. The CDR3 nucleotides read TGTGCCAGCAGCTTATACGTGGGAGGGGACACAGATACGCAGTATTTT. Protein sequence: CASSLYVGGDTDTQYF.

This clone was seen only a few times. V and J are TRBV9 and TRBJ1-4; the D is unclear. V lost 3 bases and J lost 1, with 10 bases in between. The CDR3 has 15 residues. Germline loops: CDR1 SGDLS, CDR2 YYNGEE. The CDR3 reads CASSGYWGTNEKLFF. Written as DNA, the CDR3 is TGTGCCAGCAGCGGCTATTGGGGAACTAATGAAAAACTGTTTTTT.

The V and J genes are TRBV4-2 and TRBJ2-2, with no clear D. The CDR3 totals 15 residues. Trimming stripped 4 bases from V and 5 bases from J, with 14 bases between. The germline gives CDR1 LGHNA, CDR2 YNFKEQ. The CDR3, as DNA: TGTGCCAGCAGCCCCAGAGGAGCAGCGACCGGGGAGCTGTTTTTT. It codes for CASSPRGAATGELFF.

The gene calls are TRBV29-1 and TRBJ2-1; D might be TRBD1 or TRBD2, each matching 5 bases. V was clipped by 8 bases and J by 7 bases, with 15 bases between them. CDR3 length: 12 residues. Germline CDR1 reads SQVTM; CDR2 reads ANQGSEA. The CDR3 DNA reads as TGCAGCACCGGCCAGGGAGCTAATGAGCAGTTCTTC. It encodes CSTGQGANEQFF.